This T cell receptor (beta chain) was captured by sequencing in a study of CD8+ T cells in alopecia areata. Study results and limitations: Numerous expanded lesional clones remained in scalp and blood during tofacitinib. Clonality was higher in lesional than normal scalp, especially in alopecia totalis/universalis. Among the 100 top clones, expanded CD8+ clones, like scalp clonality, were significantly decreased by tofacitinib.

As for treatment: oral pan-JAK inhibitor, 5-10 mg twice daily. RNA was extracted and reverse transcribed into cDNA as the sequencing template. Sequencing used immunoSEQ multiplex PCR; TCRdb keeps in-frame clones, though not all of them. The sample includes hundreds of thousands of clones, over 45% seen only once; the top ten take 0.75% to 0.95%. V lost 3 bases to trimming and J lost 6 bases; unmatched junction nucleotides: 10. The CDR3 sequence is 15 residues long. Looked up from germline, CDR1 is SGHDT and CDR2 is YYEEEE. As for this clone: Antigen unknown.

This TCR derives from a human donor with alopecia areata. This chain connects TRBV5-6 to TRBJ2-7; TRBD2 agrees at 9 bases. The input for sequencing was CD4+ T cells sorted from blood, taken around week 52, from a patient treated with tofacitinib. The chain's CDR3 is CASSSLGGGAGEQYF. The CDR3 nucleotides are TGTGCCAGCAGCTCCCTCGGCGGGGGGGCCGGCGAGCAGTACTTC.